This TCR beta chain was identified in a study of T-cell memory formation after mild COVID-19. The V segment lost 4 bases and the J segment 4 bases; nucleotides outside the gene matches: 7. This CDR3 comprises 14 residues. Germline CDR1 SGHRS, CDR2 YFSETQ. Using its own MiXCR run on the 5' RACE reads, TCRdb lists one record per CDR3 protein. The table has under 350,000 distinct CDR3 sequences, 16% seen once; the top ten hold approximately 25%. Overall study results and limits: A balance of CD4 and CD8 characterized clones contracting day 15 to 85, whereas later expanders leaned CD4+.

This clonotype was seen only a few times. Its antigen is still unknown. This TCR derives from a man aged 18-30 years who had mild COVID-19 (a few samples of this study predate the infection). Cell type and time point are not known. Source material: PBMCs or a T cell subset sorted from them (not recorded which). This rearrangement joins TRBV5-1 to TRBJ1-2, with 7 bases aligning to TRBD1. CDR3 in DNA: TGCGCCAGCAGCCCGCAGGGGGGTAGCTATGGCTACACCTTC. Translating gives CASSPQGGSYGYTF.